By its share, the clone carrying this T cell receptor beta chain is medium-sized. Its target is unknown. Peripheral blood genomic DNA, not sorted cells or RNA, was the template. The V gene lost 6 bases and the J gene lost 3 bases, with 9 bases spanning the gap. CDR1 and CDR2 from the germline V gene are LNHDA and SQIVND (reference sequence). CDR3 length: 13 residues. These data come from a study of T cell repertoires in aging, cancer and after chemotherapy. Overall study context: Chronic lymphocytic leukemia patients on fludarabine- or bendamustine-based regimens gave paired samples before and after chemotherapy. Study-wide points: Across the chemotherapy interval, each cancer cohort showed higher median generation probability, suggesting thymic rebound.

Rearranged V-D-J TRB sequences were amplified with a mixed TRB-A/B primer pool. One entry per CDR3 protein results from TCRdb running MiXCR on the multiplex PCR reads. The profile covers approximately 4,200 distinct CDR3 sequences, with over 20% appearing a single time and around 14% taken by the ten largest. Sequenced material: blood. The J gene is TRBJ1-5, the V gene TRBV19; no reliable D call. The TCR was taken from a human donor with a blood cancer. Here the CDR3 DNA reads TGTGCCAGTAGGAACGTCGACAATCAGCCCCAGCATTTT. Translated, it gives CASRNVDNQPQHF.